The rows below give T cell receptor beta chains drawn from one sample of a study of read filtering for tumor transcriptome and immune sequencing. TCRdb itself ran the reads through MiXCR, one entry per CDR3 protein. The sample lists around 140,000 distinct CDR3 sequences; roughly 13% were seen once. Sequenced: a population of CD138-negative cells sorted from bone marrow. These receptors came from a donor older than 35 with multiple myeloma. The CDR3 runs from the conserved cysteine through the conserved F or W. The order of the fields is CDR3 DNA, CDR3 protein, V gene, D gene, J gene, clone size. A D gene is named only where the DNA matches it firmly. Expanded clones are given a class, and other clones once, few, many or no size at all.

CDR3 DNA: TGTGCCGCCGGAGTCGTCCGGGTGGGCAATCAGCCCCAGCATTTT
CDR3 protein: CAAGVVRVGNQPQHF
V gene: TRBV15
D gene: .
J gene: TRBJ1-5
clone size: many

CDR3 DNA: TGTGCCAGCAGCCCTATCCGGGGGTCTTACAATGAGCAGTTCTTC
CDR3 protein: CASSPIRGSYNEQFF
V gene: TRBV7-7
D gene: .
J gene: TRBJ2-1
clone size: many

CDR3 DNA: TGTGCCAGCAGTTTAGCGTCAGGGAGTCAGCCCCAGCATTTT
CDR3 protein: CASSLASGSQPQHF
V gene: TRBV12-3/TRBV12-4
D gene: .
J gene: TRBJ1-5
clone size: many

CDR3 DNA: TGTGCCAGCAGCCTAATTCCCGAGTCCGAGCAGTACTTC
CDR3 protein: CASSLIPESEQYF
V gene: TRBV7-6
D gene: .
J gene: TRBJ2-7
clone size: many

CDR3 DNA: TGTGCCAGCAGCCGGGACACGTCCACAGGTACGCAGTATTTT
CDR3 protein: CASSRDTSTGTQYF
V gene: TRBV5-4
D gene: .
J gene: TRBJ2-3
clone size: .

CDR3 DNA: TGTGCCAGCAGCCAAGGGGGACTAGCAGACTACGAGCAGTACTTC
CDR3 protein: CASSQGGLADYEQYF
V gene: TRBV4-2
D gene: TRBD2
J gene: TRBJ2-7
clone size: few

CDR3 DNA: TGTGCCAGCAGCCCGGACAGGGGGCGCTTTGTAGATACGCAGTATTTT
CDR3 protein: CASSPDRGRFVDTQYF
V gene: TRBV5-4
D gene: TRBD1
J gene: TRBJ2-3
clone size: .

CDR3 DNA: TGTGCCAGCAGCTTAGGGGGGGGGGCTCGCTACAATGAGCAGTTCTTC
CDR3 protein: CASSLGGGARYNEQFF
V gene: TRBV7-9
D gene: .
J gene: TRBJ2-1
clone size: .

CDR3 DNA: TGCAGCGTCCGTGGGACTAGCGGGAGCTCCTACGAGCAGCACTTC
CDR3 protein: CSVRGTSGSSYEQHF
V gene: TRBV29-1
D gene: TRBD2
J gene: TRBJ2-7
clone size: .

CDR3 DNA: TGTGCCAGCAATGGCTACCCCACTAGCGGGGTGGTCTACGAGCAGTACTTC
CDR3 protein: CASNGYPTSGVVYEQYF
V gene: TRBV25-1
D gene: TRBD2
J gene: TRBJ2-7
clone size: .

CDR3 DNA: TGTGCCAGCAGCCCTCGGGCCCGGGGGGACACTGAAGCTTTCTTT
CDR3 protein: CASSPRARGDTEAFF
V gene: TRBV7-9
D gene: .
J gene: TRBJ1-1
clone size: few